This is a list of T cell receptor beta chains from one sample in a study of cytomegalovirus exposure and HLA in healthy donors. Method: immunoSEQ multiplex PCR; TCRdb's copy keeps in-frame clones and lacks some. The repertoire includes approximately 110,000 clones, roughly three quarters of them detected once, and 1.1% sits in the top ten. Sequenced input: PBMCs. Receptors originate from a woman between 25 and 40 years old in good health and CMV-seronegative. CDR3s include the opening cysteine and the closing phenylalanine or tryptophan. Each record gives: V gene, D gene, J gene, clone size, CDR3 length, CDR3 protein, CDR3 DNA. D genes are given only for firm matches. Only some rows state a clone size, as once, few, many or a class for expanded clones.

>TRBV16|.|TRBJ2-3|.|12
CASSQSRGTQYF
TGTGCCAGCAGCCAATCTCGAGGTACGCAGTATTTT
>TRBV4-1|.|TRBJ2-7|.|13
CASSQDPLSEQYF
TGCGCCAGCAGCCAAGATCCGCTATCCGAGCAGTACTTC
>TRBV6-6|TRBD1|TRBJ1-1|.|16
CASSIRDRGGWTEAFF
TGTGCCAGCAGTATCCGAGACAGGGGCGGATGGACTGAAGCTTTCTTT
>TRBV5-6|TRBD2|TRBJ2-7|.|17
CASSSGATSGRFDEQYF
TGTGCCAGCAGCTCGGGGGCGACTAGCGGGAGATTCGACGAGCAGTACTTC
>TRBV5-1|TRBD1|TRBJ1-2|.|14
CASSIAGTAYGYTF
TGCGCCAGCAGTATCGCCGGGACAGCGTATGGCTACACCTTC
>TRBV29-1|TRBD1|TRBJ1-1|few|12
CSVSGTGFEAFF
TGCAGCGTTTCCGGGACAGGGTTTGAAGCTTTCTTT
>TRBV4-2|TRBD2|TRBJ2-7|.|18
CASSQTSGRSYVPYEQYF
TGTGCCAGCAGCCAGACTAGCGGGAGGTCTTATGTACCCTACGAGCAGTACTTC
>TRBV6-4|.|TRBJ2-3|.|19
CASSDSKLRTTTVTDTQYF
TGTGCCAGCAGTGACTCGAAGCTAAGGACTACCACGGTCACAGATACGCAGTATTTT
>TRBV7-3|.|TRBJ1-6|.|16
CASSSLPAGQYTPLHF
TGTGCCAGCAGCTCCCTACCCGCCGGACAGTATACACCCCTCCACTTT
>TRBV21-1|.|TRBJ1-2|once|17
CASSNLGRTDANYGYTF
TGTGCCAGCAGCAATTTAGGCCGGACAGATGCTAACTATGGCTACACCTTC
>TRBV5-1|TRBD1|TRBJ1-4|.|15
CASSLASGGDEKLFF
TGCGCCAGCAGCTTGGCCTCAGGGGGTGATGAAAAACTGTTTTTT
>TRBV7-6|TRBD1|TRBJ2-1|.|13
CASSKDRVDEQFF
TGTGCCAGCAGCAAGGACAGGGTGGATGAGCAGTTCTTC
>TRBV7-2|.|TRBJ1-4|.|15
CASSSRPGTNEKLFF
TGTGCCAGCAGCTCCCGCCCGGGAACTAATGAAAAACTGTTTTTT
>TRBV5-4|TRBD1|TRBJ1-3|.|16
CASSLEGTGYGNTIYF
TGTGCCAGCAGCTTGGAAGGGACAGGTTATGGAAACACCATATATTTT
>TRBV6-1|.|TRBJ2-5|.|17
CASSVGGGWYMGETQYF
TGTGCCAGCAGTGTGGGGGGGGGCTGGTATATGGGAGAGACCCAGTACTTC
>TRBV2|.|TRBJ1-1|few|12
CASSDWGPRTFF
TGTGCCAGCAGTGACTGGGGGCCGAGAACTTTCTTT
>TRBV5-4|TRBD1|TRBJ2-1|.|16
CASSRGQASSYNEQFF
TGTGCCAGCAGCCGTGGACAGGCGAGCTCCTACAATGAGCAGTTCTTC
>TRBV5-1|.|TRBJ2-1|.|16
CASSLLAVSSYNEQFF
TGCGCCAGCAGCTTGTTAGCGGTTAGTTCCTACAATGAGCAGTTCTTC
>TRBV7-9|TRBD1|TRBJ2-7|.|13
CASSGQGVDEQYF
TGTGCCAGCAGCGGACAGGGGGTGGACGAGCAGTACTTC
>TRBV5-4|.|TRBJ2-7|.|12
CASSLERVEQYF
TGTGCCAGCAGCTTGGAACGGGTCGAGCAGTACTTC
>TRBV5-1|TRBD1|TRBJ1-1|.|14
CASSWIQGMAEAFF
TGCGCCAGCAGCTGGATACAGGGGATGGCTGAAGCTTTCTTT
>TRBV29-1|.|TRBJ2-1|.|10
CSVYRDWQFF
TGCAGCGTTTACCGGGACTGGCAGTTCTTC
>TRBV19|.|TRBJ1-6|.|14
CASSISGVNSPLHF
TGTGCCAGTAGTATTTCGGGGGTCAATTCACCCCTCCACTTT
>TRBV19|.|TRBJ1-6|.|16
CASSPRGGAGNSPLHF
TGTGCCAGTAGTCCTCGGGGGGGCGCCGGTAATTCACCCCTCCACTTT